The T cell receptor (beta chain) under discussion was sequenced for a study of blood T cell repertoires in COVID-19. Study information: The United States, Italy and Spain were the sources of the acute and convalescent COVID-19 samples.

Study processing details: Nucleated cell counts were estimated from reference gene primer amplification. Profiled with immunoSEQ multiplex PCR; TCRdb holds only in-frame clones, not every one. Clonal size and the V and J genes are those of that table, whereas D and trimming came from the DNA. Here the sample spans roughly 100,000 clones, just under 85% being singletons. Germline-derived CDR1 and CDR2 are SNHLY and FYNNEI. The ends were cut back, 6 bases at V and 10 bases at J, with 15 bases in the middle. The CDR3 runs 12 residues. In its sample, this clone was seen once. The sequence derives from a man in his forties or fifties with active or convalescent COVID-19. Sequencing input: peripheral blood. This chain links TRBV2 with TRBJ1-1; D gene ambiguous. As DNA, the CDR3 is TGTGCCAGCAGGTGGACCGGGGAAAGAGCTTTCTTT. As protein: CASRWTGERAFF.